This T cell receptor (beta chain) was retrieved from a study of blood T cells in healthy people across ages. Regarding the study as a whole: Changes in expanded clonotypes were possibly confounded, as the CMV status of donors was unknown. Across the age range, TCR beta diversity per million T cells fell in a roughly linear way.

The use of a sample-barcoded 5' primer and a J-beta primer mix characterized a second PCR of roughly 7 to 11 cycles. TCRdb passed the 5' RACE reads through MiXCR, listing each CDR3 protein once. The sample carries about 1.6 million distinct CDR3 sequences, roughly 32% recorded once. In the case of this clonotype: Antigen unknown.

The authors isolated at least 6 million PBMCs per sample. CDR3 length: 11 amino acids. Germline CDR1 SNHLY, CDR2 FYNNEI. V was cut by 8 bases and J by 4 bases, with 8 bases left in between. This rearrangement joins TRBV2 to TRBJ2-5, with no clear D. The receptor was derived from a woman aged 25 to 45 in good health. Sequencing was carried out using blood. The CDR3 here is CASARTETQYF. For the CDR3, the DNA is TGTGCCAGCGCAAGGACAGAGACCCAGTACTTC.